This T cell receptor (beta chain) was observed in a study of blood T cell repertoires in COVID-19 (dated by TCRdb to about 2020). Regarding the research as a whole: Collaborator samples came from the United States, Italy and Spain and covered acute and convalescent phases of COVID-19. The material from the prospective study consisted of cDNA or gDNA derived from T cells, B-cell-depleted T cells, or PBMCs. Deeply sampled blood TCRbeta repertoires from subjects exposed to, actively infected with, or recovered from COVID-19 were included in the dataset. The repertoires were released in a freely available public database intended as a resource for research on the immune response to SARS-CoV-2. The samples were drawn from two sources: the first 160 participants of the ongoing ImmuneRACE study, and approximately 1,300 subjects contributed by 6 global collaborators. A de-identified subject ID, COVID-19 status, age in years and sex were almost always included in the sample metadata. Where available, HLA class I and class II types were obtained from metadata supplied by the sample provider rather than from assay-based typing.

For this clone: Its antigen specificity is not known. Qualities for individual bases were not recorded, and no much larger clone is one base off.

Reading the germline V gene gives CDR1 SGHRS and CDR2 YFSETQ. Unmatched junction bases come to 7, with V trimmed by 4 bases and J by 4 bases. Counted from cysteine to phenylalanine, this CDR3 has 15 amino acids. Just CDR3 DNA is preserved here, 45 bases in frame from base 1. Whole blood was collected in K2EDTA tubes by collaborating institutions according to the institutions' own protocols. For TCRbeta analysis, collaborators shipped samples as frozen whole blood, isolated PBMCs, or DNA extracted from either of those sample types. Broader findings and caveats from the paper: The quantity of clinical and demographic metadata differed by source and by participant and was supplied without curation.

TCRbeta CDR3 regions were amplified from genomic DNA using the immunoSEQ Assay, a bias-controlled multiplex PCR. Processing in the source paper ran as follows. Nucleated cell counts per sample were estimated from amplification of reference gene primers within the assay. To quantify the absolute abundance of each unique TCRbeta CDR3 rearrangement, sequence reads were collapsed and filtered. For each sample, productive Simpson clonality was calculated as the square root of Simpson's diversity index over productive rearrangements. TCRdb limited this immuneACCESS table to in-frame rearrangements with V and J called. A share of clones is missing; checked studies link under half to unresolved V genes, and the rest is unexplained. Clone size and the V and J calls come from that table; the DNA yielded D and trimming. The sample table shows 88,000 or so clones, and about 85% are seen once. The ten largest clones capture under 4.5% of the sample.

The sequence is built from TRBV5-1 and TRBJ1-4; 7 nucleotides in the junction match TRBD1. Sample: peripheral blood. The sequence derives from a man aged 60 to 69 with acute or convalescent COVID-19. The CDR3 in this case is CASSIAGTVNEKLFF. The DNA is as follows: TGCGCCAGCAGCATAGCCGGGACAGTTAATGAAAAACTGTTTTTT.